These 10 T cell receptor beta chains were all obtained from the same sample, sequenced in a study of siplizumab effects on memory and regulatory T cells. Profiling relied on immunoSEQ multiplex PCR, and the TCRdb table lists in-frame clones only, not all of them. The sample has about 69,000 clones; around 90% are singletons. The sequenced sample consisted of Tregs sorted from blood. The receptors derive from a human donor in good health.

The chain links TRBV19 to TRBJ1-3, with D uncertain. This CDR3 is 14 amino acids long. Germline V gene sequence: CDR1 LNHDA, CDR2 SQIVND (reference sequence). V was trimmed by 5 bases and J by 5 bases, leaving 13 bases between them. The CDR3 loop reads CASSAGITRNTIYF. CDR3 bases: TGTGCCAGTAGTGCCGGGATTACCAGAAACACCATATATTTT.

The rearrangement joins TRBV7-9 to TRBJ2-7, with unresolved D. Germline values: CDR1 SEHNR, CDR2 FQNEAQ (reference sequence). The CDR3 length is 13 residues. V dropped 3 bases and J dropped 5 bases, with 11 bases sitting between them. CDR3 sequence (DNA): TGTGCCAGCAGCTTTCAGCTCACAGACGAGCAGTACTTC. It specifies CASSFQLTDEQYF.

This clone was recorded only once. This chain connects TRBV7-8 to TRBJ2-2; no clear D gene. Trimming shortened V by 3 bases and J by 6 bases, and 5 bases separated the two germline ends. This CDR3 has 12 residues. Germline CDR1 is SGHVS and CDR2 is FQNEAQ. The CDR3, as DNA: TGTGCCAGCAGCTTCTTCGCCGGGGAGCTGTTTTTT. Its translation: CASSFFAGELFF.

The J gene is TRBJ2-2, the V gene TRBV30; D remains ambiguous. From germline, CDR1 is GTSNPN and CDR2 SVGIG (reference sequence). V shed 0 bases and J shed 5 bases, with 7 bases lying between them. CDR3 length equals 13 residues. DNA for the CDR3: TGTGCCTGGAGTGTGACTGGAACCGGGGAGCTGTTTTTT. Its translation: CAWSVTGTGELFF.

This clone came up once. This sequence joins TRBV5-4 and TRBJ1-1; D not certain. Germline CDR1 is SGHNT and CDR2 is YYREEE (reference sequence). CDR3 length: 13 residues. Between the trimmed V and J ends, which lost 4 bases and 10 bases, there was a span of 17 bases. The CDR3 region is CASSLGPREGAFF. CDR3 coding DNA: TGTGCCAGCAGCCTCGGGCCAAGGGAAGGAGCTTTCTTT.

The V and J genes are TRBV30 and TRBJ2-1, with a tentative D call TRBD2 (6 bases). Germline lookup yields CDR1 GTSNPN and CDR2 SVGIG (reference sequence). This CDR3 spans 12 amino acids. Trimming cost V 5 bases and J 5 bases, with 10 bases left between them. The CDR3 protein is CAWAGPHNEQFF. The CDR3 coding sequence is TGTGCCTGGGCGGGACCCCACAATGAGCAGTTCTTC.

As concerns this clone: Other DNA sequences in the same sample also yield this CDR3. This rearrangement joins TRBV29-1 to TRBJ2-1, with TRBD2 identical over 11 bases. Losses at the gene ends were 7 bases for V and 0 bases for J; bases not matched to a gene: 5. This CDR3 comprises 15 residues. The V gene's germline CDR1 is SQVTM and CDR2 ANQGSEA. Here the CDR3 DNA reads TGCAGCGCCGGGACTAGCGGATCCTCCTACAATGAGCAGTTCTTC. It translates to CSAGTSGSSYNEQFF.

In its sample, this clone was seen once. The CDR3 region has the DNA TGCGCCAGCAGCCCGGGGTTTCCCTCCGAGCAGTACTTC. Its translation: CASSPGFPSEQYF. This sequence joins TRBV5-1 and TRBJ2-7, with TRBD2 as a possible D gene (5 bases). Trimming left V 4 bases short and J 6 bases short, with 14 bases between. The CDR3 totals 13 residues. CDR1 is SGHRS, CDR2 YFSETQ, per germline.

This clone was seen more than once but under ten times. This sequence joins TRBV5-4 and TRBJ1-2; D is uncertain. Germline loops: CDR1 SGHNT, CDR2 YYREEE (reference sequence). Trimming cost V 4 bases and J 6 bases, with 13 bases left between them. The CDR3 loop spans 13 amino acids. The CDR3 spells CASSPLGRNGYTF. The CDR3 DNA reads as TGTGCCAGCAGCCCCCTTGGGAGGAATGGCTACACCTTC.

This chain joins TRBV5-1 and TRBJ2-1; 13 bases match TRBD2. CDR3 length: 15 residues. The germline CDR1 and CDR2 sequences are SGHRS and YFSETQ. V was clipped by 7 bases and J by 2 bases; unmatched bases: 3. DNA for the CDR3: TGCGCCAGCCTAGGGACTAGCGGGACCTACAATGAGCAGTTCTTC. Protein: CASLGTSGTYNEQFF. The full variable domain, rest sourced from reference TRBV5-1 and TRBJ2-1, is KAGVTQTPRYLIKTRGQQVTLSCSPISGHRSVSWYQQTPGQGLQFLFEYFSETQRNKGNFPGRFSGRQFSNSRSEMNVSTLELGDSALYLCASLGTSGTYNEQFFGPGTRLTVL.